These T cell receptor beta chains were read from a single sample in a study of OX40 agonist ivuxolimab in advanced cancers. Some clones are missing from TCRdb's copy, which holds only in-frame ones; the method was immunoSEQ multiplex PCR. This sample has over 80,000 clones, with roughly nine tenths found just once. The specimen was CD4+ or CD8+ T cells sorted from blood, collected in a trial of the OX40 agonist ivuxolimab. The receptors were sampled from an adult with an advanced solid tumor such as melanoma, head and neck, liver or kidney cancer. Both conserved end residues are part of each CDR3. Fields, in order: V gene, J gene, CDR3 protein.

TRBV19,TRBJ2-2,CASSSVGGTGELFF
TRBV6-6,TRBJ1-1,CASRDRMNTEAFF
TRBV11-3,TRBJ2-7,CASSLETRGEQYF
TRBV5-4,TRBJ2-3,CASSLDRPPPPHRLYF
TRBV18,TRBJ1-4,CASSPEANEKLFF
TRBV6-5,TRBJ1-6,CASSYSAPLNSPLHF
TRBV2,TRBJ1-2,CASSLPSSGGYTF
TRBV7-9,TRBJ2-3,CASRSPGLAGGDTQYF
TRBV7-7,TRBJ2-1,CASSPSLTYNEQFF
TRBV7-9,TRBJ2-3,CASSSKLTGASTDTQYF
TRBV20-1,TRBJ1-4,CSALFLEKLFF
TRBV7-9,TRBJ2-7,CASSLEARANEQYF
TRBV5-8,TRBJ1-5,CASSLEKGRDGQPQHF
TRBV7-2,TRBJ1-3,CASSPRPQFGNTIYF
TRBV4-1,TRBJ1-3,CASSQDNGNTIYF
TRBV18,TRBJ1-5,CASSPQGGSQPQHF
TRBV10-3,TRBJ1-1,CAISGLRTGGWNTEAFF
TRBV5-1,TRBJ2-1,CASSLAGVSVNEQFF